Sequencing of this TCR beta chain was carried out in a study of Ad26.COV2.S vaccination and SARS-CoV-2 variants. This clone appeared a single time. The treatment denotes: around 19 received Ad26.COV2.S at low or high dose, single or two shots; about 5 received placebo; per-sample allocation not given. Sampling was performed 63 days after the first vaccine or placebo injection. Profiled with immunoSEQ multiplex PCR; TCRdb holds only in-frame clones, not every one. The repertoire holds some 340,000 clones, with around four fifths as singletons. Per the germline V gene, CDR1 is LNHNV and CDR2 is YYDKDF (reference sequence). The CDR3 sequence is 16 residues long. The V gene lost 0 bases and the J gene lost 7 bases, with 15 bases spanning the gap.

The TCR sequence derives from a person aged 18-60 years who received the Ad26.COV2.S COVID-19 vaccine or a placebo. Material: peripheral blood, obtained in a trial of Ad26.COV2.S vaccine versus placebo. The chain combines TRBV15 with TRBJ1-4; D call uncertain. As DNA, the CDR3 is TGTGCCACCAGCAGAGATTTGCCTGGGTTGGGTGAAAAACTGTTTTTT. It specifies CATSRDLPGLGEKLFF.